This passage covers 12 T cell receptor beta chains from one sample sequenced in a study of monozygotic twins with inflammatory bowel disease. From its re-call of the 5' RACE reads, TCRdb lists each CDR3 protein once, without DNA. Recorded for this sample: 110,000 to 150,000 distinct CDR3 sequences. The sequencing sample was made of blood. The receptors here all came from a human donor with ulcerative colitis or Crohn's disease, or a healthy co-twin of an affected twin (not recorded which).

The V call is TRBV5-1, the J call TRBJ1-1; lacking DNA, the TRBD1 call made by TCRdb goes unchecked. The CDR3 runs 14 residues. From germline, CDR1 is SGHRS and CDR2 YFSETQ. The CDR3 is CASSASTENTEAFF.

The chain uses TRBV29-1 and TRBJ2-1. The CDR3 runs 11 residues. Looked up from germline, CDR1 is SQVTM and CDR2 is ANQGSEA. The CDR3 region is CSVEVDDEQFF.

This chain's CDR3 is CASSSRRAGGRDEQFF. The chain carries TRBV5-1 and TRBJ2-1; TCRdb indicates TRBD2, and absent DNA this call remains unverified. The CDR3 consists of 16 residues. Germline CDR1 reads SGHRS; CDR2 reads YFSETQ.

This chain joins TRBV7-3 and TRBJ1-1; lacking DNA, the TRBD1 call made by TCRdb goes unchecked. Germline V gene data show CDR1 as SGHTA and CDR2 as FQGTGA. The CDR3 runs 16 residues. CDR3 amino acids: CASSLMGQVENTEAFF.

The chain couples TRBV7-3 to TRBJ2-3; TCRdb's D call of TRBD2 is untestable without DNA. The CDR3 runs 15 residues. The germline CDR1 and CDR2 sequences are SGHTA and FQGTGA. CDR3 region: CASSLGPAVADTQYF.

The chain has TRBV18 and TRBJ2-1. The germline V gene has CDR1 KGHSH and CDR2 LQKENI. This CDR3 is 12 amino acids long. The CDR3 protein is CASSPLRTEQFF.

The CDR3 region is CASSPGLTLGYTQYF. The chain is built from TRBV7-3 and TRBJ2-3; no DNA is available, so the TRBD2 call from TCRdb remains unchecked. The CDR3 covers 15 residues. CDR1 and CDR2 (germline): SGHTA, FQGTGA.

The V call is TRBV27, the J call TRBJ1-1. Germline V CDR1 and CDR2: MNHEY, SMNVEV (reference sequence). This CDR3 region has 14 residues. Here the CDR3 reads CASSLEGEGTEAFF.

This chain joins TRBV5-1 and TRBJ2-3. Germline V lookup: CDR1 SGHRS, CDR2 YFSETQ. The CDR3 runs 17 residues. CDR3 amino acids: CASSPGLAGGRTDTQYF.

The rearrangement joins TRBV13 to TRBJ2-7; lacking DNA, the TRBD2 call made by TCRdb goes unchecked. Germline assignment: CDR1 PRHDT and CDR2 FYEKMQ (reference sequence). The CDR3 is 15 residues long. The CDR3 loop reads CASSLSGISSYEQYF.

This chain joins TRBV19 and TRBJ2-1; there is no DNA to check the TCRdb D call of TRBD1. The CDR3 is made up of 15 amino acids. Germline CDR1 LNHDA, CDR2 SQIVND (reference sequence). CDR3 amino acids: CASSLSPGSYNEQFF.

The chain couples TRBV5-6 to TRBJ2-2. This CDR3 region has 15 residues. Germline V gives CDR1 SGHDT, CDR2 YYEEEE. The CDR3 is CASSLGQAGTGELFF.